Each of the 15 T cell receptor beta chains below was sequenced from the same sample in a study of T cells in Graves' hyperthyroidism and ophthalmopathy. Researchers amplified the TCR beta CDR3 regions from RNA transcripts. A first-round RT-PCR of the TCR CDR3 used the HTBI primer set. Via MiXCR, TCRdb re-called the multiplex PCR reads, giving one row per CDR3 protein. The data contain 250,000 to 300,000 distinct CDR3 sequences, approximately 18% of them singletons. The sequenced sample was blood. The receptors come from a man aged 50 to 59 with Graves' ophthalmopathy.

CDR3 bases: TGTGCCAGCAGCCAAGATGACAGGGGAGTATGGGAGACCCAGTACTTC. Its protein product is CASSQDDRGVWETQYF. The genes are TRBV14 and TRBJ2-5; 8 nucleotides agree with TRBD1. Germline CDR1 and CDR2: SGHDN and FVKESK. The V and J ends lost 0 bases and 5 bases, in that order; junction bases with no gene match: 8. This CDR3 spans 16 amino acids.

This clonotype occurred a few times. This sequence joins TRBV6-1 and TRBJ1-1; TRBD1 aligns across 7 bases. V was clipped by 3 bases and J by 6 bases; unmatched bases: 4. Germline loops: CDR1 MNHNS, CDR2 SASEGT. CDR3 length: 13 amino acids. The CDR3 sequence: CASSDDRDSEAFF. In DNA, the CDR3 is TGTGCCAGCAGTGATGACAGGGACTCTGAAGCTTTCTTT.

This clonotype was recorded at least ten times. The rearrangement uses TRBV28 and TRBJ1-2, with 8 bases matching TRBD1. V shed 5 bases and J 0 bases; nucleotides not matched to a gene: 2. Germline CDR1 reads MDHEN; CDR2 reads SYDVKM. The CDR3 is made up of 14 amino acids. CDR3 sequence (DNA): TGTGCCAGCAGTCCGACAGGGGCTAACTATGGCTACACCTTC. This translates into CASSPTGANYGYTF.

The V call is TRBV6-1, the J call TRBJ1-3; TRBD1 aligns across 9 bases. Germline V lookup: CDR1 MNHNS, CDR2 SASEGT. With 6 bases clipped from V and 1 base from J, the junction kept 7 bases outside the gene matches. The CDR3 has 16 amino acids. CDR3 in amino acids: CASRAGTGISGNTIYF. CDR3 in DNA: TGTGCCAGCAGGGCCGGGACAGGGATATCTGGAAACACCATATATTTT.

This clonotype was detected a few times. The chain is built from TRBV4-2 and TRBJ2-5; D possibly uses TRBD1 or TRBD2 (5 bases each). The V and J ends lost 1 base and 4 bases respectively, with 22 bases between them. From germline, CDR1 is LGHNA and CDR2 YNFKEQ. The CDR3 runs 18 residues. The CDR3 bases are TGTGCCAGCAGCCAAGTCCCTGCCGGCCGGGGCGGTACAGAGACCCAGTACTTC. Translated: CASSQVPAGRGGTETQYF.

The V and J genes are TRBV9 and TRBJ2-2, with 7 bases matching TRBD1. The CDR3 runs 15 residues. Germline CDR1 is SGDLS and CDR2 is YYNGEE. J gave up 5 bases and V 4 bases, and 8 bases lay outside the gene matches. CDR3 coding DNA: TGTGCCAGCAGCTTCACAGGGGATCAAACCGGGGAGCTGTTTTTT. Its protein product is CASSFTGDQTGELFF. The full variable domain, completed using reference TRBV9 and TRBJ2-2, is DSGVTQTPKHLITATGQRVTLRCSPRSGDLSVYWYQQSLDQGLQFLIQYYNGEERAKGNILERFSAQQFPDLHSELNLSSLELGDSALYFCASSFTGDQTGELFFGEGSRLTVL.

This clonotype was detected many times. The chain combines TRBV5-1 with TRBJ2-3, with 10 nucleotides matching TRBD1. The V segment lost 1 base and the J segment 1 base; nucleotides outside the gene matches: 3. The CDR3 length is 16 residues. CDR1 is SGHRS, CDR2 YFSETQ, per germline. The CDR3 DNA follows: TGCGCCAGCAGCTTGTACGGGACAGGGGGCACAGATACGCAGTATTTT. Encoded protein: CASSLYGTGGTDTQYF.

CDR3 protein: CASSPKGEREGHNEQFF. The CDR3, as DNA: TGTGCCAGCAGCCCGAAGGGGGAGCGGGAGGGCCACAATGAGCAGTTCTTC. The chain carries TRBV9 and TRBJ2-1, with 10 bases aligning to TRBD2. After removal of 4 bases from V and 5 bases from J, the junction contained 12 bases not matched to a gene. The CDR3 sequence is 17 residues long. Germline assignment: CDR1 SGDLS and CDR2 YYNGEE.

With regard to this clonotype: This clone may be a read error of a much larger clone one base away. V is TRBV3-1 and J is TRBJ2-1; 7 bases are shared with TRBD1. The DNA matches TRBJ2-7 better at its end, which makes the J call doubtful. The germline CDR1 and CDR2 sequences are LGHDT and YNNKEL (reference sequence). This CDR3 has 16 residues. CDR3 coding DNA: TGTGCCAGCAGCCCCCAACAGGGGTGGGCTTACAATGAGCAGTACTTC. This codes for CASSPQQGWAYNEQYF.

This clonotype was recorded a few times. The rearrangement uses TRBV29-1 and TRBJ2-5; D is possibly TRBD1 (6 bases). The V and J ends lost 7 bases and 1 base respectively, with 13 bases between them. The CDR3 length is 13 residues. The V gene's germline CDR1 is SQVTM and CDR2 ANQGSEA. The DNA of the CDR3 is TGCAGCGCCCTGTGGGGGCCCCAAGAGACCCAGTACTTC. This codes for CSALWGPQETQYF.

This chain uses TRBV9 with TRBJ2-2; D not certain. The V gene lost 1 base and the J gene lost 6 bases, with 4 bases spanning the gap. CDR1 SGDLS and CDR2 YYNGEE come from the germline V gene. The CDR3 spans 12 residues. DNA of the CDR3: TGTGCCAGCAGCGTACAGGCCGGGGAGCTGTTTTTT. It yields the protein CASSVQAGELFF.

The chain combines TRBV11-2 with TRBJ2-2; a weak D match, TRBD2 (5 bases). V was pared by 8 bases and J by 3 bases, with 25 bases between. The CDR3 extends over 18 amino acids. The germline V gene has CDR1 SGHAT and CDR2 FQNNGV. This CDR3 reads CASRRGTLGNPHTGELFF. The CDR3 nucleotides read TGTGCCAGCCGCCGGGGAACACTAGGTAACCCCCACACCGGGGAGCTGTTTTTT.

V and J are TRBV20-1 and TRBJ2-2; TRBD2 is a possible D gene (5 bases). Germline V gene sequence: CDR1 DFQATT, CDR2 SNEGSKA (reference sequence). The CDR3 length is 13 residues. With 6 bases removed from V and 7 bases from J, the gap between germline ends came to 15 bases. The CDR3 DNA reads TGCAGTGCCTCCACTAGAAGTCGCGGGGAGCTGTTTTTT. Translated: CSASTRSRGELFF.

This clonotype appeared many times. This rearrangement joins TRBV11-1 to TRBJ2-3, with TRBD2 matching over 13 bases. V dropped 3 bases and J dropped 3; count of bases not matched to a gene: 3. There are 16 residues in the CDR3. The V gene's germline CDR1 is SGHAT and CDR2 FQDESV (reference sequence). CDR3 in DNA: TGTGCCAGCAGCTTCCGACTAGCGGGAGGTACAGATACGCAGTATTTT. Amino acids: CASSFRLAGGTDTQYF.

This clonotype was found a few times. The V call is TRBV27, the J call TRBJ2-7; 14 nucleotides agree with TRBD2. Germline-derived CDR1 and CDR2 are MNHEY and SMNVEV (reference sequence). Germline trimming cut 8 bases from V and 9 bases from J; bases unmatched to any gene: 12. The CDR3 loop spans 15 amino acids. The CDR3 sequence is CASAITGLAGEGQYF. CDR3 sequence (DNA): TGTGCCAGCGCGATTACGGGACTAGCGGGAGAAGGGCAGTACTTC.